The entry that follows covers one TCR beta chain sequence. The table came from immunoSEQ multiplex PCR; TCRdb's copy has only in-frame clones and leaves some out. Of under 15,000 clones listed, under 85% are singletons. This specimen belongs to a study of technical replicates of blood from a few donors. This CDR3 has 15 amino acids. Germline CDR1 and CDR2: LGHNA and YNFKEQ. Trimming shortened V by 1 base and J by 6 bases, and 16 bases separated the two germline ends. The sample taken for sequencing was PBMCs. V usage is TRBV4-2 and J usage is TRBJ2-7; tentative D call: TRBD2 (6 bases). The TCR comes from a human donor in good health. CDR3 bases: TGTGCCAGCAGCCAAGGGTCGGCGGGATCGAGCGAGCAGTACTTC. It translates to CASSQGSAGSSEQYF.